The entry below describes one T cell receptor (beta chain). The antigen is unknown. In TCRdb, the multiplex PCR reads were re-called with MiXCR into one record per CDR3 protein. The sample holds about 150,000 distinct CDR3 sequences, 32% seen once. This entry is derived from a study of breast tumors, draining lymph nodes, adjacent tissues. The study, taken as a whole, reports: Luminal-like breast cancer showed significantly greater tumor-nontumor repertoire similarity than basal-like breast cancer did. Findings are consistent with lymph node origin and intratumoral expansion of most tumor T cells. The lymph node origin of tumor T cells was framed as consistent with a hypothesis, not demonstrated.

The CDR3 contains 16 residues. Unmatched junction bases numbered 12, after V lost 6 bases and J lost 8 bases. Germline assignment: CDR1 SGHVS and CDR2 FQNEAQ. Breast cancer patients provided tissue from their axillary draining lymph nodes. V gene TRBV7-8 combines with J gene TRBJ1-6, with 8 bases matching TRBD1. The specimen sequenced was axillary lymph node tissue. The origin of this receptor is a female donor with breast cancer. Some clones in this sample may be carry-over from other donors' samples. CDR3 DNA: TGTGCCAGCAGTGAAAGAAGGGACAGGTTCGATTCACCCCTCCACTTT. It codes for CASSERRDRFDSPLHF.